The rows below give T cell receptor beta chains drawn from one sample of a study of cytomegalovirus exposure and HLA in healthy donors. Profiling relied on immunoSEQ multiplex PCR, and the TCRdb table lists in-frame clones only, not all of them. In the table there are about 200,000 clones, approximately 70% of which are singletons. The source material was PBMCs. The receptors originated from a middle-aged man in good health and CMV-seropositive. Each CDR3 is given with its conserved first and last residue. D genes are given only for firm matches. Some rows have no size entry. The others give once, few or many, or a class for an expanded clone.

>few|TRBD1|TRBJ2-7|TRBV10-3
TGTGCCATCAGCCGGACAGGGGAAGAGCAGTACTTC
CAISRTGEEQYF
>-|TRBD1|TRBJ1-2|TRBV5-5
TGTGCCAGCAGCCCCCCGACAGGGGGGTTTTATGGCTACACCTTC
CASSPPTGGFYGYTF
>-|-|TRBJ2-7|TRBV15
TGTGCCACCAGCAGAGATTCTAGCGTTTACGAGCAGTACTTC
CATSRDSSVYEQYF
>-|-|TRBJ2-7|TRBV12-5
TGTGCTAGTGGTTTGGTACGCAAGGGGATGAACGAGCAGTACTTC
CASGLVRKGMNEQYF
>-|TRBD2|TRBJ2-3|TRBV6-5
TGTGCCAGCAGTTACTCTAGCGGGGGCCTCGGAGATACGCAGTATTTT
CASSYSSGGLGDTQYF
>-|TRBD2|TRBJ2-7|TRBV7-9
TGTGCCAGCAGCCCTCGGGGGGACGAGCAGTACTTC
CASSPRGDEQYF
>-|-|TRBJ1-6|TRBV27
TGTGCCAGCAGTTCCCACGGGGGTTCACCCCTCCACTTT
CASSSHGGSPLHF
>-|-|TRBJ2-2|TRBV6-5
TGTGCCGGGGGCAGGGAAGGCACCGGGGAGCTGTTTTTT
CAGGREGTGELFF
>-|-|TRBJ2-3|TRBV27
TGTGCCAGCAGTTTTGGACGTCGGGGGTCCGGGGGCACAGATACGCAGTATTTT
CASSFGRRGSGGTDTQYF
>-|-|TRBJ1-2|TRBV16
TGTGCCAGCAGCCAATCGAAATCAGGGAAGGGCTACACCTTC
CASSQSKSGKGYTF
>once|TRBD1|TRBJ2-5|TRBV6-5
TGTGCCAGCAGTTACCGTCAGACAGGGGTGGGAGAGACCCAGTACTTC
CASSYRQTGVGETQYF
>-|-|TRBJ2-6|TRBV5-6
TGTGCCAGCAGCTTGCCTCCCTCTGGGGCCAACGTCCTGACTTTC
CASSLPPSGANVLTF
>-|-|TRBJ2-7|TRBV19
TGTGCCAGTGGACCCCCACGGGGAGAGCAGTACTTC
CASGPPRGEQYF
>-|-|TRBJ2-7|TRBV5-1
TGCGCCAGCAGCCTTACAGGGATCGGAAGCTCCTACGAGCAGTACTTC
CASSLTGIGSSYEQYF
>-|-|TRBJ1-2|TRBV4-3
TGCGCCAGCAGCCAAGAGACAGTTTCGTATGGCTACACCTTC
CASSQETVSYGYTF
>-|TRBD1|TRBJ1-1|TRBV7-9
TGTTCCAGCAGTTCCGGACAGGGAAGGATGAACACTGAAGCTTTCTTT
CSSSSGQGRMNTEAFF
>few|TRBD1|TRBJ2-7|TRBV5-1
TGCGCCAGCAGCTCTTGGACAGGCAGCTACGAGCAGTACTTC
CASSSWTGSYEQYF
>-|TRBD2|TRBJ2-7|TRBV6-1
TGTGCCAGCAGGGCCTCTCCGGGGGGCTACGAGCAGTACTTC
CASRASPGGYEQYF
>-|TRBD1|TRBJ2-7|TRBV9
TGTGCCAGCAGCGTGTTCGGACAGGGTGACGACGAGCAGTACTTC
CASSVFGQGDDEQYF
>-|TRBD2|TRBJ2-2|TRBV10-2
TGCGCCAGCAGTGAGTACGCAACTAGCGGGGGGAGCACCGGGGAGCTGTTTTTT
CASSEYATSGGSTGELFF
>-|-|TRBJ2-5|TRBV2
TGTGCCAGCAGTGAAGCGCCCAGGGGGACCCAGTACTTC
CASSEAPRGTQYF
>-|-|TRBJ2-1|TRBV29-1
TGCAGCGTCCCGGACTTCACCTACAATGAGCAGTTCTTC
CSVPDFTYNEQFF
>-|TRBD2|TRBJ2-2|TRBV9
TGTGCCAGCAGCTTCCGCCTAGCGGAGTTCACCGGGGAGCTGTTTTTT
CASSFRLAEFTGELFF
>-|TRBD1|TRBJ1-4|TRBV28
TGTGCCAGCAGTCCGGGACAGGGGGCGCGGGGTGAAAAACTGTTTTTT
CASSPGQGARGEKLFF
>-|-|TRBJ1-2|TRBV28
TGTGCCAGCAGTTTTGGGGACACGGGGCTTCATGGCTACACCTTC
CASSFGDTGLHGYTF
>-|-|TRBJ2-1|TRBV6-6
TGTGCCAGCAGTTACCCGGGGGTGAATGAGCAGTTCTTC
CASSYPGVNEQFF
>-|-|TRBJ1-1|TRBV27
TGTGCCAGCAGTTTCCGACTCGGGGGCACTGAAGCTTTCTTT
CASSFRLGGTEAFF
>once|TRBD1|TRBJ1-2|TRBV19
TGTGCCAGTATCCCCTCCCCAGGGGGGTATGGCTACACCTTC
CASIPSPGGYGYTF
>-|-|TRBJ2-1|TRBV9
TGTGCCAGCAGCGAGGGGTGGAATGAGCAGTTCTTC
CASSEGWNEQFF
>-|-|TRBJ1-3|TRBV6-1
TGTGCCAGCAGCGAATTCCGAACAGACTCTGGAAACACCATATATTTT
CASSEFRTDSGNTIYF
>few|-|TRBJ2-1|TRBV7-9
TGTGCCAGCAGCCAGGCCCCTGCCCGAAGCTCCTACAATGAGCAGTTCTTC
CASSQAPARSSYNEQFF
>-|-|TRBJ2-7|TRBV1
TGCACCAGCAGCCAAGAAAGAGCGGGGGGGACTAGTTTCGTCTCGGGGTACGAGCAGTACTTC
CTSSQERAGGTSFVSGYEQYF
>-|-|TRBJ2-3|TRBV7-8
TGTGCCAGCAGCTTAGTCGGAGATACGCAGTATTTT
CASSLVGDTQYF
>few|-|TRBJ1-1|TRBV6-5
TGTGCCAGCAGAGACAGCACTGAAGCTTTCTTT
CASRDSTEAFF
>-|-|TRBJ1-1|TRBV5-8
TGTGCCAGCAGCTTGGCAGGGGCCGGGGCTGAAGCTTTCTTT
CASSLAGAGAEAFF
>-|TRBD1|TRBJ2-5|TRBV6-5
TGTGCCAGCAGTTACATCCAGGGGGTGAAAGAGACCCAGTACTTC
CASSYIQGVKETQYF
>-|TRBD2|TRBJ2-1|TRBV7-9
TGTGCCAGCAGCTTAGTTCTAGCGGGTCTTAATGAGCAGTTCTTC
CASSLVLAGLNEQFF
>few|-|TRBJ1-4|TRBV5-6
TGTGCCAGCAGCCTCAGGGTCCTTACAACTAATGAAAAACTGTTTTTT
CASSLRVLTTNEKLFF
>once|-|TRBJ2-7|TRBV7-9
TGTGCCAGCCAGACAGAAGGGTACGAGCAGTACTTC
CASQTEGYEQYF
>-|-|TRBJ1-6|TRBV25-1
TGTGCCAGCAGTGAGGGGGCTTATAAGAATTCACCCCTCCACTTT
CASSEGAYKNSPLHF
>-|-|TRBJ1-1|TRBV7-9
TGTGCCAGCAGCTTAGTAAACTCGAAGGGGTCTGAAGCTTTCTTT
CASSLVNSKGSEAFF
>few|TRBD2|TRBJ2-7|TRBV5-1
TGCGCCAGCAGCTCCTTAGCGGGGGCCGGCCTATACGAGCAGTACTTC
CASSSLAGAGLYEQYF
>-|-|TRBJ1-1|TRBV9
TGTGCCAGCAGCGTAGACTCAGGGACTGAAGCTTTCTTT
CASSVDSGTEAFF
>-|-|TRBJ1-1|TRBV4-3
TGCGCCAGCAGCCAAACCGGGACAAAAACTTTCTTT
CASSQTGTKTFF
>-|-|TRBJ2-5|TRBV6-1
TGTGCCAGCAGTGGACAGGTGATACAAGAGACCCAGTACTTC
CASSGQVIQETQYF
>-|-|TRBJ2-5|TRBV7-9
TGTGCCAGCAGCCCGAGCGAGACCCAGTACTTC
CASSPSETQYF
>-|-|TRBJ2-4|TRBV28
TGTGCCAGTACTCCGGTGTTAGCCAAAAACATTCAGTACTTC
CASTPVLAKNIQYF
>-|-|TRBJ2-5|TRBV6-5
TGTGCCAGCAGTTACTCGAGACGGGGTCAGGAGACCCAGTACTTC
CASSYSRRGQETQYF
>-|-|TRBJ1-1|TRBV2
TGTGCCAGCAGCCCGACAGGTATGGCTTTCTTT
CASSPTGMAFF
>-|-|TRBJ1-1|TRBV29-1
TGCAGCGTAACCGGTCCAACTGAAGCTTTCTTT
CSVTGPTEAFF
>once|TRBD1|TRBJ2-3|TRBV11-2
TGTGCCAGCAGCGAGGGTCGGACAGGCGGAGCAGATACGCAGTATTTT
CASSEGRTGGADTQYF
>few|-|TRBJ1-1|TRBV11-2
TGTGCCAGCAGCTTTGACTCACACAGGGCTGAAGCTTTCTTT
CASSFDSHRAEAFF
>-|TRBD2|TRBJ2-3|TRBV28
TGTGCCAGCACCCCGACTCCAGCGGGGGGGGTGGATACGCAGTATTTT
CASTPTPAGGVDTQYF
>-|TRBD1|TRBJ1-2|TRBV7-9
TGTTCCAGCAGCCTAGCGGACAGGGACGGCTACACCTTC
CSSSLADRDGYTF